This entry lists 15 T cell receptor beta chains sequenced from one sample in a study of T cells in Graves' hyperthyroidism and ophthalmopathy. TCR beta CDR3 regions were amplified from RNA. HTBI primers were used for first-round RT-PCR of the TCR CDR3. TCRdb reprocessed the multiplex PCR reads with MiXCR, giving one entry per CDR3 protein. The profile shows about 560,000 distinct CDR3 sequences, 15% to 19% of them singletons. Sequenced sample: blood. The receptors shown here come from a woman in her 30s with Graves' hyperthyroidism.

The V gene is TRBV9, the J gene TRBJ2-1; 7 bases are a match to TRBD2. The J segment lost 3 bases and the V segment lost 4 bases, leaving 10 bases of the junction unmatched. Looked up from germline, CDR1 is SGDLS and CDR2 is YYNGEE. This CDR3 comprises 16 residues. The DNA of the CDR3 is TGTGCCAGCAGCAGCGGGGATGACCGGAACTACAATGAGCAGTTCTTC. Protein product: CASSSGDDRNYNEQFF.

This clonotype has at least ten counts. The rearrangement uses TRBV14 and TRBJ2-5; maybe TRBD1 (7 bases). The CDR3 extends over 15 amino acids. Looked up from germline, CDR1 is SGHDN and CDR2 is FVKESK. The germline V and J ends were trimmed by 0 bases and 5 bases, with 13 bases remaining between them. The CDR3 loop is CASSQETGTWETQYF. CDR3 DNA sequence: TGTGCCAGCAGCCAAGAGACAGGGACTTGGGAGACCCAGTACTTC.

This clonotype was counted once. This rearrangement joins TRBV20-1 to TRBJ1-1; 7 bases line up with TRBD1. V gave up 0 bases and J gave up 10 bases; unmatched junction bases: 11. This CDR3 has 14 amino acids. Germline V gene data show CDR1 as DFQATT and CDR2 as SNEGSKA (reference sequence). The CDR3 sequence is CSAREGSRGSPAFF. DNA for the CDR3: TGCAGTGCTAGAGAGGGGTCCAGGGGGTCACCAGCTTTCTTT.

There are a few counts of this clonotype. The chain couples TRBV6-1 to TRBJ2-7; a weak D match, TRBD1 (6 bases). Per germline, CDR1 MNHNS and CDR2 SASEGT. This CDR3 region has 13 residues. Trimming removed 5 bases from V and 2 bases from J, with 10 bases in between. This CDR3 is CASSWTATYEQYF. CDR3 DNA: TGTGCCAGCAGTTGGACAGCAACCTACGAGCAGTACTTC.

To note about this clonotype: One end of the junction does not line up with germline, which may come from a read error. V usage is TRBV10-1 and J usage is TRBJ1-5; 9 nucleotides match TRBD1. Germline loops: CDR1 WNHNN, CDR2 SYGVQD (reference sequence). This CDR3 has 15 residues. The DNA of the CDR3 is TGTGCCAGCGGTACGGGACAGGGAGTAAATCAGCCCCAGCATTTT. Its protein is CASGTGQGVNQPQHF.

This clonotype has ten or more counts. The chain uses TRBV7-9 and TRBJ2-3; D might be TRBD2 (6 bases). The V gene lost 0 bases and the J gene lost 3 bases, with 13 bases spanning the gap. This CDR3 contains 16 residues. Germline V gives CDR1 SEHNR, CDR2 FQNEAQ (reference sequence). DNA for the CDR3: TGTGCCAGCAGCTTAGCGGACTACGAACCGACAGATACGCAGTATTTT. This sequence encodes CASSLADYEPTDTQYF.

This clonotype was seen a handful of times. The CDR3: CASSYGTGVNTEAFF. CDR3 DNA sequence: TGTGCCAGCAGTTACGGGACAGGGGTGAACACTGAAGCTTTCTTT. The chain joins TRBV6-5 to TRBJ1-1, with TRBD1 matching over 10 bases. Germline trimming cut 2 bases from V and 0 bases from J; bases unmatched to any gene: 0. This CDR3 region has 15 residues. CDR1 and CDR2 (germline): MNHEY, SVGAGI.

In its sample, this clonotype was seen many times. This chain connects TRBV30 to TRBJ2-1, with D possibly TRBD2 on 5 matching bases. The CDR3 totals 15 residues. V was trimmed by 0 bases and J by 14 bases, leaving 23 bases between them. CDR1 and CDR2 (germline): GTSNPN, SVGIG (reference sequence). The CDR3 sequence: CAWSVSLGRVGGKFF. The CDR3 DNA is TGTGCCTGGAGTGTATCCCTCGGACGGGTAGGAGGAAAGTTCTTC.

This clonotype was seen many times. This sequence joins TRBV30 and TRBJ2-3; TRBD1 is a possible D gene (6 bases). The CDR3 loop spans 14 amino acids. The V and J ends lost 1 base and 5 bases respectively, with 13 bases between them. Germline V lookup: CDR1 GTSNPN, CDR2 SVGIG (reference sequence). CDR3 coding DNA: TGTGCCTGGAGTGGGGGGCACGACGGAGATACGCAGTATTTT. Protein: CAWSGGHDGDTQYF.

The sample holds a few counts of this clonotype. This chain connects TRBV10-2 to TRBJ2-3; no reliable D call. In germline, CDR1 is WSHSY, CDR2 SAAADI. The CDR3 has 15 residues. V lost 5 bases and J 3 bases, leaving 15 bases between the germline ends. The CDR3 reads CASSRRAYSTDTQYF. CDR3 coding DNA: TGCGCCAGCAGTCGTAGGGCGTATAGTACAGATACGCAGTATTTT.

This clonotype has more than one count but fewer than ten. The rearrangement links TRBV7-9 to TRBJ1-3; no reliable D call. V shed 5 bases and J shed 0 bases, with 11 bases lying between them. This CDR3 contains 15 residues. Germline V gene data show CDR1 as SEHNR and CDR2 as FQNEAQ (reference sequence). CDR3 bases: TGTGCCAGCAGCCCCCCCACCCTCTCTGGAAACACCATATATTTT. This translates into CASSPPTLSGNTIYF.

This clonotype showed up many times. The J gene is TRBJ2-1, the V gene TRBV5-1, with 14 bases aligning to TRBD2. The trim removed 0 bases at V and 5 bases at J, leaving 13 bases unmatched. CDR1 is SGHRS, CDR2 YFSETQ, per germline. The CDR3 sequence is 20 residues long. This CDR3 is CASSLVGILGLAGADNEQFF. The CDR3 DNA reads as TGCGCCAGCAGCTTGGTTGGGATCCTGGGACTAGCGGGAGCGGACAATGAGCAGTTCTTC.

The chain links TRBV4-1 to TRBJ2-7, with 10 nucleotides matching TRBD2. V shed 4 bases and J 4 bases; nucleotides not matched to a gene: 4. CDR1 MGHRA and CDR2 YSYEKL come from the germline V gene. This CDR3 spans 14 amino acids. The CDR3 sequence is CASSRTSGIYEQYF. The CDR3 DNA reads TGCGCCAGCAGCCGGACTAGCGGTATATACGAGCAGTACTTC.

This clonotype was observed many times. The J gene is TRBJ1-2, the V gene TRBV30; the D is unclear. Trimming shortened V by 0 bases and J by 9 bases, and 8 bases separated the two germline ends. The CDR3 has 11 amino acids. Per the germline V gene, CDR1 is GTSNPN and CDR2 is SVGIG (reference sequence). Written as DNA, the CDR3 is TGTGCCTGGAGTGTAACCCGGAGCTACACCTTC. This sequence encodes CAWSVTRSYTF.

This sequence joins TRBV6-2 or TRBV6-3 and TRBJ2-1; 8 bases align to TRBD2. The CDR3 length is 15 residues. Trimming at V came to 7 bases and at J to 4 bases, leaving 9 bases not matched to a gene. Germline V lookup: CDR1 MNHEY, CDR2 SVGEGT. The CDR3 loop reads CASTRGTSPYNEQFF. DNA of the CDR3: TGTGCCAGCACCCGGGGGACTAGTCCTTACAATGAGCAGTTCTTC.